These 4 T cell receptor beta chains were all obtained from the same sample, sequenced in a study of lymphopenia after photon versus proton radiotherapy (dated by TCRdb to between 2019 and 2020). Receptor libraries were prepared by the immunoSEQ multiplex PCR assay. The table comes from immuneACCESS by way of TCRdb, which keeps in-frame sequences with V and J called. Part of the clones is missing from these tables; in studies checked, under half for an unresolved V gene and the rest for unknown reasons. The sample records around 20,000 clones, 85% of which are singletons. The ten largest clones take up around 19% of the sample. Source: peripheral blood, taken from a patient treated with photon-based radiotherapy. All receptors derive from a man aged 55-75 years with pancreatic cancer.

The chain recombines TRBV4-1 with TRBJ1-5, with 11 bases aligning to TRBD1. This CDR3 is 17 amino acids long. Trimming took 4 bases from V and 3 from J; bases not matched to a gene: 8. CDR1 and CDR2 from the germline V gene are MGHRA and YSYEKL. The CDR3 is CASSRGTGGLHNQPQHF. The CDR3 DNA reads TGCGCCAGCAGCCGCGGGACAGGGGGTCTTCACAATCAGCCCCAGCATTTT.

The chain joins TRBV14 to TRBJ2-7, with 13 nucleotides matching TRBD2. V lost 4 bases to trimming and J lost 1 base; unmatched junction nucleotides: 7. The V gene's germline CDR1 is SGHDN and CDR2 FVKESK. This CDR3 has 17 residues. In nucleotides, the CDR3 is TGTGCCAGCAGCCCCTGGACTAGCGGGGGCCTTTCCTACGAGCAGTACTTC. Residues: CASSPWTSGGLSYEQYF. The full variable domain, its missing parts supplied by reference TRBV14 and TRBJ2-7, is EAGVTQFPSHSVIEKGQTVTLRCDPISGHDNLYWYRRVMGKEIKFLLHFVKESKQDESGMPNNRFLAERTGGTYSTLKVQPAELEDSGVYFCASSPWTSGGLSYEQYFGPGTRLTVT.

The V gene is TRBV19, the J gene TRBJ2-7; a weak D match, TRBD1 (7 bases). Looked up from germline, CDR1 is LNHDA and CDR2 is SQIVND (reference sequence). The V end lost 3 bases, the J end lost 4 bases, and 16 bases lay between the germline ends. There are 15 residues in the CDR3. CDR3 bases: TGTGCCAGTAGTATGTCGGACAGGAGGGTATACGAGCAGTACTTC. Translating it yields CASSMSDRRVYEQYF.

In this sample, this clone turned up a few times. V and J are TRBV2 and TRBJ1-5; D uncertain. CDR1 is SNHLY, CDR2 FYNNEI, per germline. Trimming took 3 bases from V and 3 from J, leaving 9 bases between them. The CDR3 runs to 14 residues. CDR3 in DNA: TGTGCCAGCAGTGATCACGGTCCCAATCAGCCCCAGCATTTT. Translation gives CASSDHGPNQPQHF.